Listed below are T cell receptor beta chains from one sample, sequenced in a study of radiotherapy plus CTLA-4 blockade in lung cancer. Only in-frame clones appear in the TCRdb table, and some are missing; sequencing was by immunoSEQ multiplex PCR. The sample yields about 77,000 clones, roughly 80% seen once. The sequenced sample was peripheral blood, obtained from a patient treated with radiotherapy plus ipilimumab. The receptors stem from a human donor with non-small cell lung cancer whose response to radiotherapy plus ipilimumab could not be evaluated. Each CDR3 is given with its conserved first and last residue. D genes are given only for firm matches. Part of the rows lack a size; the others show once, few, many or a class for expanded clones.

>TRBJ1-1|TRBV30|.|.|15
TGTGCCTGGAGGTGGGGAGCTGCCACCGTCACTGAAGCTTTCTTT
CAWRWGAATVTEAFF
>TRBJ2-1|TRBV4-1|.|.|15
TGCGCCAGCAGCCAAGATTTGGGCCCTTTTCTCGAGCAGTTCTTC
CASSQDLGPFLEQFF
>TRBJ2-5|TRBV4-1|.|.|14
TGCGCCAGCAGCCCGGGGGTTCCAATAGTGACCCAGTACTTC
CASSPGVPIVTQYF
>TRBJ1-1|TRBV11-2|.|.|13
TGTGCCAGCAGCTTCTCCCGGAACACTGAAGCTTTCTTT
CASSFSRNTEAFF
>TRBJ2-7|TRBV11-2|.|TRBD1|15
TGTGCCAGCAGCACCGAGACAGGGAGCTCCTACGAGCAGTACTTC
CASSTETGSSYEQYF
>TRBJ1-6|TRBV4-1|.|.|14
TGCGCCAGCAGCCAAGTGGCGCGGGGTTCACCCCTCCACTTT
CASSQVARGSPLHF
>TRBJ2-2|TRBV11-3|.|TRBD1|14
TGTGCCAGCAGCTTACGTCAGGGGGCCGGGGAGCTGTTTTTT
CASSLRQGAGELFF
>TRBJ2-7|TRBV18|.|.|15
TGTGCCAGCTCATCCGCAGCGGAGAGCTCCTACGAGCAGTACTTC
CASSSAAESSYEQYF
>TRBJ1-3|TRBV2|few|TRBD1|15
TGTGCCAGCAGTCAGACAGGGGGATACGGAAACACCATATATTTT
CASSQTGGYGNTIYF
>TRBJ1-5|TRBV28|.|TRBD1|16
TGTGCCAGCAGTCCACCGCAGGGGGTGAGCAATCAGCCCCAGCATTTT
CASSPPQGVSNQPQHF
>TRBJ1-2|TRBV5-1|.|TRBD1|17
TGCGCCAGCAGCTGGGACAGCATAACCGCTCCTAACTATGGCTACACCTTC
CASSWDSITAPNYGYTF
>TRBJ2-7|TRBV2|.|.|11
TGTGCCAGCAGTTACTCCTACGAGCAGTACTTC
CASSYSYEQYF
>TRBJ2-5|TRBV7-2|few|TRBD1|14
TGTGCCAGCAGCTTAGCAGGGGGCGGTGAGACCCAGTACTTC
CASSLAGGGETQYF
>TRBJ1-1|TRBV18|few|TRBD1|14
TGTGCCAGCTCACGCGACAGGGAAGGCACTGAAGCTTTCTTT
CASSRDREGTEAFF
>TRBJ1-3|TRBV6-5|many|.|15
TGTGCCAGCAGTTACAGGAGTATGGTTGGAAACACCATATATTTT
CASSYRSMVGNTIYF
>TRBJ1-2|TRBV9|.|TRBD1|14
TGTGCCAGCAGCGGGATGGACAGGTTGCGTGGCTACACCTTC
CASSGMDRLRGYTF
>TRBJ2-7|TRBV11-2|once|TRBD1|15
TGTGCCAGCAGACAACTAGGGACAGGTGGCTACGAGCAGTACTTC
CASRQLGTGGYEQYF
>TRBJ2-6|TRBV5-6|medium-sized|.|14
TGTGCCAGCAGCCCTTTCTCTGGGGCCAACGTCCTGACTTTC
CASSPFSGANVLTF
>TRBJ2-3|TRBV7-9|.|TRBD2|16
TGTGCCAGCAGCCAAAAACTAGCGGGCGCGAGTGATACGCAGTATTTT
CASSQKLAGASDTQYF
>TRBJ2-7|TRBV5-1|.|TRBD1|13
TGCGCCAGCAGCTTTGACAGGGGGCCCGAGCAGTACTTC
CASSFDRGPEQYF
>TRBJ2-3|TRBV19|few|.|14
TGTGCCAGTAGCCGTGGACAGTTCCCCGATACGCAGTATTTT
CASSRGQFPDTQYF
>TRBJ2-1|TRBV5-1|.|TRBD2|16
TGCGCCAGCAGCTCTGCCCTAGCGGAACTCTACAATGAGCAGTTCTTC
CASSSALAELYNEQFF
>TRBJ2-3|TRBV19|.|.|15
TGTGCCAGTAGTAGCTCAGGGGTCACCACAGATACGCAGTATTTT
CASSSSGVTTDTQYF
>TRBJ2-3|TRBV9|.|.|14
TGTGCCAGCAGCGGGGACATTAGCACAGATACGCAGTATTTT
CASSGDISTDTQYF
>TRBJ1-1|TRBV6-7|.|TRBD1|13
TGTGCCAGCAGTTACAGGGGGCGGACTGAAGCTTTCTTT
CASSYRGRTEAFF
>TRBJ1-1|TRBV9|.|.|14
TGTGCCAGCAGCGTAGATGTGCCGGGTACAGAAGCTTTCTTT
CASSVDVPGTEAFF
>TRBJ1-2|TRBV27|.|TRBD1|18
TGTGCCAGCAGTTTATCAGGGACAGGGACCTTAGCTAACTATGGCTACACCTTC
CASSLSGTGTLANYGYTF
>TRBJ1-2|TRBV2|.|TRBD1|14
TGTGCCAGCAGTCGCGACAGGGTTGGGTATGGCTACACCTTC
CASSRDRVGYGYTF
>TRBJ2-7|TRBV11-2|few|TRBD1|17
TGTGCCAGCAGCTTAAGGGGTACCGGGACAGGCCCTTACGAGCAGTACTTC
CASSLRGTGTGPYEQYF
>TRBJ2-3|TRBV2|.|TRBD1|16
TGTGCCAGCAGTGAACGGGACAGATCCAGCACAGATACGCAGTATTTT
CASSERDRSSTDTQYF